This T cell receptor beta chain emerged from a study of Tregs in tolerant kidney transplant recipients. Looking at the study overall: Related graft donors supplied nonmyeloablative bone marrow transplants, and mixed chimerism was transient.

Study-level results: Donor-specific Treg expansion exceeded global Treg expansion in tolerant patients, suggesting antigen drive.

This CDR3 has 12 residues. V was pared by 7 bases and J by 8 bases, with 12 bases between. Regarding this clone: Its antigen is as yet unknown. Coverage ceases 3 residues before the CDR3 finishes, and the germline J gene fills in the end.

The repertoire was sequenced with immunoSEQ multiplex PCR; TCRdb's copy has only in-frame clones and lacks some. Here the sample table reports about 30,000 clones. Thawed PBMCs were FACS-sorted into unstimulated CD4+CD25+CD127- regulatory T cells, CD4+CD25- non-regulatory cells, CD4 and CD8 cells. The sample was CD8+ T cells from blood, taken before the transplant. This sequence was found in a human donor who received a combined kidney and bone marrow transplant. This chain links TRBV12-3 or TRBV12-4 with TRBJ2-1; D ambiguous. CDR3 bases read: TGTGCCAGCACCCCCCGTTTCGATGAG. Translation gives CASTPRFDE. From start to end, the CDR3 is CASTPRFDEQFF.